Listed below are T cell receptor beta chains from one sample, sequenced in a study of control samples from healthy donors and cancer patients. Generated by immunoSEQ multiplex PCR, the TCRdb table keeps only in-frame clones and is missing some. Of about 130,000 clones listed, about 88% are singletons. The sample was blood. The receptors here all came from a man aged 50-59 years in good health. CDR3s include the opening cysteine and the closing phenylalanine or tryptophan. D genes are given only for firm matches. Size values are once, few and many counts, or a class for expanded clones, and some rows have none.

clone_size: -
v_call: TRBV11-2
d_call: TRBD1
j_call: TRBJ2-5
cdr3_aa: CASSQGQPRGETQYF
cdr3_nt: TGTGCCAGCAGCCAGGGACAGCCTAGAGGAGAGACCCAGTACTTC

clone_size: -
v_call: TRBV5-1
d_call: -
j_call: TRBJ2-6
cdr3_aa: CASRGGVSGSGANVLTF
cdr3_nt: TGCGCCAGCCGCGGTGGGGTTTCCGGCTCTGGGGCCAACGTCCTGACTTTC

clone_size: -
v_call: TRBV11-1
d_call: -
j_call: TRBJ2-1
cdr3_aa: CASRKTGAGDEQFF
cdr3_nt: TGTGCCAGCAGGAAAACAGGGGCGGGAGATGAGCAGTTCTTC

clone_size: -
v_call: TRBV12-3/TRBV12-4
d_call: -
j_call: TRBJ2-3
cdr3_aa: CASSLSGTGMYF
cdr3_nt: TGTGCCAGCAGCCTTTCGGGGACTGGCATGTATTTT

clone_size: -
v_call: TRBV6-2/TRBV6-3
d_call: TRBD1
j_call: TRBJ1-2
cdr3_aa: CASSITKDRARRSYGYTF
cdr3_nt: TGTGCCAGCAGTATTACTAAGGACAGGGCCCGACGGTCGTATGGCTACACCTTC

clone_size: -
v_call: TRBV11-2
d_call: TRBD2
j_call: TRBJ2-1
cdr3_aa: CASSYRLAGSNEQFF
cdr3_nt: TGTGCCAGCAGCTACAGACTAGCGGGGAGCAATGAGCAGTTCTTC

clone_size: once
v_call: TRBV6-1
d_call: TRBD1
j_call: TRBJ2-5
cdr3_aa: CASSEASTGGAGYF
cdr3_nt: TGTGCCAGCAGCGAAGCGTCAACAGGGGGCGCCGGCTACTTC

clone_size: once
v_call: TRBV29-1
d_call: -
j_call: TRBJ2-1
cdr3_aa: CSVDDYHRWEQFF
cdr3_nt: TGCAGCGTCGATGACTACCACCGGTGGGAGCAGTTCTTC

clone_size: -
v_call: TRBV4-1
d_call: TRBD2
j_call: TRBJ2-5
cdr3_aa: CASSQDAGVETQYF
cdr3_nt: TGCGCCAGCAGCCAAGATGCGGGGGTGGAGACCCAGTACTTC

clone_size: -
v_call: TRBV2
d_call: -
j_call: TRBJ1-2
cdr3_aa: CASRQGYPYEGYTF
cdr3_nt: TGTGCCAGCAGACAGGGATACCCATATGAGGGCTACACCTTC

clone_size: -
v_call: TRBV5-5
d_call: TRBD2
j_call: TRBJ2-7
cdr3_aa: CASSLLAGGNYEQYF
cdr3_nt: TGTGCCAGCAGCCTGCTAGCGGGGGGAAACTACGAGCAGTACTTC

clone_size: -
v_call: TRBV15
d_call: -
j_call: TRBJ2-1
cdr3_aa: CATSWRRGTYNEQFF
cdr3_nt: TGTGCCACCAGTTGGCGTAGGGGCACCTACAATGAGCAGTTCTTC

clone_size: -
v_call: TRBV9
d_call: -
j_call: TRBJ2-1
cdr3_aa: CASSVAYGYNEQFF
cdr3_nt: TGTGCCAGCAGCGTAGCGTACGGATACAATGAGCAGTTCTTC

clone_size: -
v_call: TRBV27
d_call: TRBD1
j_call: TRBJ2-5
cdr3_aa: CASSPGQGRRETQYF
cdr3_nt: TGTGCCAGCAGTCCAGGACAGGGCAGGAGAGAGACCCAGTACTTC

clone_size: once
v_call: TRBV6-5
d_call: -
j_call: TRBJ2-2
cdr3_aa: CASSYIAGTGELFF
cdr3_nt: TGTGCCAGCAGTTACATCGCGGGTACCGGGGAGCTGTTTTTT

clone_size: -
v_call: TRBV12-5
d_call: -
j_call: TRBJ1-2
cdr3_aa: CASVRDTVFGYTF
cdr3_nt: TGTGCTAGTGTCCGGGACACGGTATTTGGCTACACCTTC

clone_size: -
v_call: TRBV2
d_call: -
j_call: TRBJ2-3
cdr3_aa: CASSGDRPTDTQYF
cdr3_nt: TGTGCCAGCAGTGGAGACAGGCCAACAGATACGCAGTATTTT

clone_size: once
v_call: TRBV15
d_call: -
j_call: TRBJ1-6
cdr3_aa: CATSSSYNSPLHF
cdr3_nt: TGTGCCACCAGCAGCTCCTATAATTCACCCCTCCACTTT

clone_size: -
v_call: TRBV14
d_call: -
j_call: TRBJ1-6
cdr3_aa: CASSWTRGSPLHF
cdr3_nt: TGTGCCAGCAGCTGGACACGGGGGTCACCCCTCCACTTT

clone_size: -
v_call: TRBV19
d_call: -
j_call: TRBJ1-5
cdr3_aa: CASRRPENSNQPQHF
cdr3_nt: TGTGCCTCTCGCCGCCCAGAGAATAGCAATCAGCCCCAGCATTTT

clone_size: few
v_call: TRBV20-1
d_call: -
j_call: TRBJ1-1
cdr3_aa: CSASWLVTEAFF
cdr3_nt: TGCAGTGCTAGTTGGTTGGTCACTGAAGCTTTCTTT

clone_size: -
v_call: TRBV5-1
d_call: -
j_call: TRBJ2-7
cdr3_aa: CASSLAAGIGYEQYF
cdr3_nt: TGCGCCAGCAGCTTGGCTGCAGGAATAGGGTACGAGCAGTACTTC

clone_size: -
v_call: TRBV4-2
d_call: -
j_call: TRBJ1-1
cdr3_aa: CASSRNRVTNTEAFF
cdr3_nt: TGTGCCAGCAGCCGGAACAGGGTTACGAACACTGAAGCTTTCTTT

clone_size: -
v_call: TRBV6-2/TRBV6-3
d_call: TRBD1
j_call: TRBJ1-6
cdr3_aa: CASSTGALNSPLHF
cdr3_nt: TGTGCCAGCAGTACAGGGGCCCTTAATTCACCCCTCCACTTT

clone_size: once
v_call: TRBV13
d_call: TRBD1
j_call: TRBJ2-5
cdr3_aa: CASSAGDRGTQYF
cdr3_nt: TGTGCCAGCAGCGCTGGGGACAGGGGGACCCAGTACTTC

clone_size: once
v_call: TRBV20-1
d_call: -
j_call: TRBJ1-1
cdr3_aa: CSAPVNTEAFF
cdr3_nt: TGCAGTGCCCCGGTGAACACTGAAGCTTTCTTT

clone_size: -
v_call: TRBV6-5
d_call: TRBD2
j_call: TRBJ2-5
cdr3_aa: CASRTSGKETQYF
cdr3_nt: TGTGCCAGCAGAACTAGCGGGAAAGAGACCCAGTACTTC

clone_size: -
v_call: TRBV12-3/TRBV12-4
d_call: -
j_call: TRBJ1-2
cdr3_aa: CASSFFGDYGYTF
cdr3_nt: TGTGCCAGCAGTTTTTTTGGCGACTATGGCTACACCTTC

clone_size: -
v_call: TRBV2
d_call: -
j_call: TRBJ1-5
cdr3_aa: CASTEGVVGQPQHF
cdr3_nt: TGTGCCAGCACGGAGGGCGTTGTGGGTCAGCCCCAGCATTTT

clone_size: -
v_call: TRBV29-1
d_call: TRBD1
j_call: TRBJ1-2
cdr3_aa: CSVVGQGNSGYTF
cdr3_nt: TGCAGCGTTGTTGGACAGGGGAATAGCGGCTACACCTTC

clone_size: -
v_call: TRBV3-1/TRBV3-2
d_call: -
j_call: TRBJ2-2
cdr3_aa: CASSQVDSTPFTGELFF
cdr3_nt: TGTGCCAGCAGCCAAGTCGACAGTACACCCTTCACCGGGGAGCTGTTTTTT

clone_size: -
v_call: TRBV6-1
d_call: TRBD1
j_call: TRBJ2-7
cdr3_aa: CASSDGTGGREQYF
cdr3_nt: TGTGCCAGCAGTGATGGGACAGGGGGGAGAGAGCAGTACTTC

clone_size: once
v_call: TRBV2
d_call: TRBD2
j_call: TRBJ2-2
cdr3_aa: CASSLRSGGPNTGELFF
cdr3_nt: TGTGCCAGCAGTTTACGTAGCGGGGGCCCGAACACCGGGGAGCTGTTTTTT

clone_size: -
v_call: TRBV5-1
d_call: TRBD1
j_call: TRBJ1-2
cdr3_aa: CASSTGGSANYGYTF
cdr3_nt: TGCGCCAGCAGCACAGGGGGCTCAGCTAACTATGGCTACACCTTC

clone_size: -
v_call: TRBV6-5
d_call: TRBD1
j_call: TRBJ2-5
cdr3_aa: CASRRGQGAFETQYF
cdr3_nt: TGTGCCAGCAGGAGAGGACAGGGGGCTTTTGAGACCCAGTACTTC

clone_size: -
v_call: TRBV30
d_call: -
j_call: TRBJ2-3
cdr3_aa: CAWSGIGTVLDTQYF
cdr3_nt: TGTGCCTGGAGCGGAATCGGCACGGTCTTGGATACGCAGTATTTT

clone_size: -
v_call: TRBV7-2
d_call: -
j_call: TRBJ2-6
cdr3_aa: CASSLVRSGANVLTF
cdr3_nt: TGTGCCAGCAGCTTGGTGAGGTCTGGGGCCAACGTCCTGACTTTC

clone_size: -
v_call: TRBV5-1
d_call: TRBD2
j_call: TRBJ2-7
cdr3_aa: CASSFLAGDSYEQYF
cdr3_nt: TGCGCCAGCAGCTTCCTAGCGGGGGACTCCTACGAGCAGTACTTC

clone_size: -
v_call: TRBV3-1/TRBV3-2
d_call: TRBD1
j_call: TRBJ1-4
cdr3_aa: CASSQVTGQRYEKLFF
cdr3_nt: TGTGCCAGCAGCCAAGTTACGGGACAGAGGTATGAAAAACTGTTTTTT

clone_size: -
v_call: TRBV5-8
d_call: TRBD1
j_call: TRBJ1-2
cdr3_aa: CASSSTGYYGYTF
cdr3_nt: TGTGCCAGCAGCTCGACAGGGTACTATGGCTACACCTTC

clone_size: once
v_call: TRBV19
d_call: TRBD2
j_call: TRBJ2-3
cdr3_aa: CASSMDLAGVGTDTQYF
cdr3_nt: TGTGCCAGTAGTATGGACCTAGCGGGGGTTGGCACAGATACGCAGTATTTT

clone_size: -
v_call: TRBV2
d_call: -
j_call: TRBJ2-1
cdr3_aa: CASSESPGTYNEQFF
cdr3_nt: TGTGCCAGCAGTGAATCGCCGGGAACCTACAATGAGCAGTTCTTC

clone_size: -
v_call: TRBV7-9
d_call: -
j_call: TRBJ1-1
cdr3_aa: CASSRIMNTEAFF
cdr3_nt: TGTGCCAGCAGCCGAATAATGAACACTGAAGCTTTCTTT

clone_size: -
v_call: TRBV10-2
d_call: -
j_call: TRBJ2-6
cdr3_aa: CASQLWASTGANVLTF
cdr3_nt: TGCGCAAGCCAGCTATGGGCGAGCACAGGGGCCAACGTCCTGACTTTC

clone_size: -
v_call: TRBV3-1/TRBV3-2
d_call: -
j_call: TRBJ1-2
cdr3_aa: CASSQDQDLYGYTF
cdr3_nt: TGTGCCAGCAGCCAAGACCAGGATCTCTATGGCTACACCTTC

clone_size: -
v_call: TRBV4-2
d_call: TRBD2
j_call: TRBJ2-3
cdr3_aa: CASSRGTSGGRDTQYF
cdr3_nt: TGTGCCAGCAGTCGCGGGACTAGCGGGGGTCGGGATACGCAGTATTTT

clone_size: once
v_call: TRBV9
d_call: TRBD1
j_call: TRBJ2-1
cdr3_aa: CASSVGQGDEQFF
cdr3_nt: TGTGCCAGCAGCGTTGGACAGGGAGATGAGCAGTTCTTC

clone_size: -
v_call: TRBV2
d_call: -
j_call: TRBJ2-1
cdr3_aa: CASSDGGREQFF
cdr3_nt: TGTGCCAGCAGTGATGGGGGGCGGGAGCAGTTCTTC

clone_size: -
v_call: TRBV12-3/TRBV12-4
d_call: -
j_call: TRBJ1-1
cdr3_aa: CASSLAARTEAFF
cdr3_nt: TGTGCCAGCAGTTTAGCGGCGCGCACTGAAGCTTTCTTT

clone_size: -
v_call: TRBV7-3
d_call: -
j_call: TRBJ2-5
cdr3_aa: CASSLSGSGETQYF
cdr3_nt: TGTGCCAGCAGCTTATCCGGCAGCGGAGAGACCCAGTACTTC